This entry features one T cell receptor (beta chain) sequence. Its antigen is not known. Data came from immunoSEQ multiplex PCR; TCRdb stores just in-frame clones and leaves some out. There are some 25,000 clones in the sample; approximately 89% occur only once, and roughly 9% lies in the top ten. Germline V gene data show CDR1 as LNHDA and CDR2 as SQIVND (reference sequence). The V end lost 6 bases, the J end lost 5 bases, and 17 bases lay between the germline ends. The CDR3 has 15 amino acids. The data originate from a study of OX40 agonist ivuxolimab in advanced cancers. Whole-study context: Cancers in dose escalation were hepatocellular, melanoma, renal cell and head and neck. Partial responses occurred in Three dose-escalation patients, one with hepatocellular carcinoma and two with cutaneous melanoma. Participants, around 80% male, averaged about 56 years of age, ranging from roughly 20 to 85. General observations from the study: Expanded clones tended on average to be more numerous among CD8+ T cells than CD4+.

The sample here was CD4+ or CD8+ T cells sorted from blood, taken in a trial of the OX40 agonist ivuxolimab. The V gene is TRBV19, the J gene TRBJ1-5; D remains unclear. This TCR derives from an adult with an advanced solid tumor such as melanoma, head and neck, liver or kidney cancer. CDR3 nucleotides: TGTGCCAGTAGACCAACGGTGCGTGAGGATCAGCCCCAGCATTTT. Its protein is CASRPTVREDQPQHF.